These T cell receptor beta chains were read from a single sample in a study of CD8 T cells in Susac syndrome. TCRdb fed the immunoSEQ multiplex PCR reads into MiXCR, producing one record per CDR3 protein. The sample includes about 150,000 distinct CDR3 sequences, roughly 94% of them seen just once. The sequenced sample consisted of CD8+ T cells from PBMCs. Every receptor here comes from a human donor with multiple sclerosis. Each CDR3 is given with its conserved first and last residue. D genes are given only for firm matches. The size entry is marked missing in some rows and otherwise reads once, few, many or a size class.

abundance,v_gene,d_gene,j_gene,CDR3nt,CDR3aa
-,TRBV11-2,TRBD1,TRBJ2-3,TGTGCCAGCAGGTTGACAGGGGCCACAGATACGCAGTATTTT,CASRLTGATDTQYF
once,TRBV5-4,TRBD1,TRBJ1-1,TGTGCCAGCAGCCCGACAGGGGCCACTGAAGCTTTCTTT,CASSPTGATEAFF
-,TRBV11-2,-,TRBJ2-7,TGTGCCAGCAGCTTAAGGGTTGGGGACACGGGCGAGCAGTACTTC,CASSLRVGDTGEQYF
-,TRBV7-9,-,TRBJ1-2,TGTGCCAGCAGCTCCCCGGACACCCATGGCTACACCTTC,CASSSPDTHGYTF
-,TRBV20-1,TRBD1,TRBJ2-7,TGCAGTGCTAGACCAAGGACAGGGATAATCTACGAGCAGTACTTC,CSARPRTGIIYEQYF
-,TRBV7-2,TRBD1,TRBJ1-6,TGTGCCAGCAGCTTAGGTCAGGGGGGTTCACCCCTCCACTTT,CASSLGQGGSPLHF
-,TRBV19,-,TRBJ2-4,TGTGCCAGTAGGGTCCGCCACAGGGATGCCAAAAACATTCAGTACTTC,CASRVRHRDAKNIQYF
-,TRBV4-1,-,TRBJ1-2,TGCGCCAGCAGCCAAGAGGTCATAGGGGACGGCTACACCTTC,CASSQEVIGDGYTF
-,TRBV9,TRBD1,TRBJ2-7,TGTGCCAGCAGCGTAACAGGGGGCTCCTACGAGCAGTACTTC,CASSVTGGSYEQYF
-,TRBV30,-,TRBJ1-1,TGTGCCTGGACCCTGGGCGGGTTGGGCACTGAAGCTTTCTTT,CAWTLGGLGTEAFF
-,TRBV5-6,TRBD1,TRBJ2-5,TGTGCCAGCAGCCCCGGGACAGGGGGCTCAACCCAGTACTTC,CASSPGTGGSTQYF
-,TRBV5-6,-,TRBJ1-2,TGTGCCAGCAGCTCGAGTTATGGACAGCATGGCTACACCTTC,CASSSSYGQHGYTF
-,TRBV6-1,TRBD2,TRBJ2-3,TGTGCCAGCAGTGATTTAGCGGGGGGGCCAGATACGCAGTATTTT,CASSDLAGGPDTQYF
-,TRBV27,-,TRBJ1-1,TGTGCCAGCCAAATATACGGCAGGGGTGGCACTGAAGCTTTCTTT,CASQIYGRGGTEAFF
once,TRBV29-1,TRBD1,TRBJ2-7,TGCAGCGTTGCCCCGGACAGGGCAAGCGAGCAGTACTTC,CSVAPDRASEQYF
-,TRBV9,TRBD2,TRBJ2-7,TGTGCCAGCAGCGTAGGCCCCTGGACTAGCGGGAGTTCCTACGAGCAGTACTTC,CASSVGPWTSGSSYEQYF
-,TRBV2,TRBD2,TRBJ2-3,TGTGCCAGCAAGAGACTAGCTGAGGGCACAGATACGCAGTATTTT,CASKRLAEGTDTQYF
-,TRBV29-1,-,TRBJ1-2,TGCAGCGCCGTACCCAGGGACGATCAAACCTTC,CSAVPRDDQTF
-,TRBV24-1,-,TRBJ2-1,TGTGCCACCACTGCGATAGGGACAAAGGAGCAGTTCTTC,CATTAIGTKEQFF
-,TRBV2,TRBD2,TRBJ2-7,TGTGCCAGCAGTGGGAGCGGGGGACGGGTCGAGCAGTACTTC,CASSGSGGRVEQYF
-,TRBV27,-,TRBJ2-1,TGTGCCAGCAGTTTACCCCGCGGTGAGCAGTTCTTC,CASSLPRGEQFF
-,TRBV30,-,TRBJ1-2,TGTGCCTGGAGTGTAGTAGGGGGTACCTATGGCTACACCTTC,CAWSVVGGTYGYTF
-,TRBV20-1,TRBD1,TRBJ1-2,TGCAGTGCTAGAGCCGGGGGACAGGAAACTAACTATGGCTACACCTTC,CSARAGGQETNYGYTF
-,TRBV12-5,-,TRBJ2-5,TGTGCTAGTGGTTCCCTAAACTCGGGGGCTAGGGAGACCCAGTACTTC,CASGSLNSGARETQYF
-,TRBV27,TRBD1,TRBJ2-7,TGTGCCAGCACCGCCAAGGGACAGTGGAGCTACGAGCAGTACTTC,CASTAKGQWSYEQYF
-,TRBV3-1,-,TRBJ2-4,TGTGCCAGCAGCCAAGAGGGAGGGGGAATGAAAAACATTCAGTACTTC,CASSQEGGGMKNIQYF
once,TRBV30,TRBD1,TRBJ2-2,TGTGCCTGGAGTGACAGGGGACGGAACACCGGGGAGCTGTTTTTT,CAWSDRGRNTGELFF
-,TRBV2,-,TRBJ2-3,TGTGCCAGCAGTGAAAGTTTAGCAGCAGATACGCAGTATTTT,CASSESLAADTQYF
-,TRBV9,-,TRBJ1-2,TGTGCCAGCAGCCCCCAGGACCCACGCCATGGCTACACCTTC,CASSPQDPRHGYTF
-,TRBV7-9,TRBD1,TRBJ1-1,TGTGCCAGCAGCTCCCCTAGGGACAGATACACTGAAGCTTTCTTT,CASSSPRDRYTEAFF
once,TRBV7-9,-,TRBJ2-1,TGTGCCAGCAGCCAACCAGGTGACAATGAGCAGTTCTTC,CASSQPGDNEQFF